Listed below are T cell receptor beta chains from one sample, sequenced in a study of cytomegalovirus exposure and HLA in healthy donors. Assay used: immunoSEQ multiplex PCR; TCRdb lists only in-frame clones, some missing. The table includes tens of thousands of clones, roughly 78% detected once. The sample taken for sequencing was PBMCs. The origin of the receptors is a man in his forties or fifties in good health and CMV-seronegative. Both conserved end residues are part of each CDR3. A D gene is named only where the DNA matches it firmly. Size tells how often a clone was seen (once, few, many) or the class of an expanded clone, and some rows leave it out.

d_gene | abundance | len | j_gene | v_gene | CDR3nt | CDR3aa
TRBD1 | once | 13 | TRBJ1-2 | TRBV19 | TGTGCCACCTTCTCAGGGGGCACCTATGGCTACACCTTC | CATFSGGTYGYTF
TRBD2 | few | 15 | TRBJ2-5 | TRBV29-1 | TGCAGCGTGACTAGCGGGCTGGGACCCACGAGGACCCAGTACTTC | CSVTSGLGPTRTQYF
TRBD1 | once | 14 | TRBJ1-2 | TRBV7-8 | TGTGCCAGCAACGCAGGGGGAATTAACTATGGCTACACCTTC | CASNAGGINYGYTF
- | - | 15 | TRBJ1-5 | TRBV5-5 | TGTGCCAGCAGCTTGGGATCAGCGGGCAATCAGCCCCAGCATTTT | CASSLGSAGNQPQHF
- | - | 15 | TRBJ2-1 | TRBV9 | TGTGCCAGCAGCCCGCGGGATCCCCTACGAGATGAGCAGTTCTTC | CASSPRDPLRDEQFF
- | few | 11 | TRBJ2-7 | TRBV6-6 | TGTGCCAGCAGGGAGACTTACGAGCAGTACTTC | CASRETYEQYF
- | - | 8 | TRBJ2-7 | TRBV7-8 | TGTGCTTTATTCGAGCAGTACTTC | CALFEQYF
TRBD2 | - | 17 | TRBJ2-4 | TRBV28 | TGTGCCAGCAGTTCAGCTTCGGGGGGGAGGGCCAAAAACATTCAGTACTTC | CASSSASGGRAKNIQYF
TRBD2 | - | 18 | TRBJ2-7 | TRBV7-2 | TGTGCCAGCAGCTTAGATCGGACTAGCGGGAGTTGGTTCTACGAGCAGTACTTC | CASSLDRTSGSWFYEQYF
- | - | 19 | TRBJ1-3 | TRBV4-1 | TGCGCCAGCAGCCAAGAAACCGTAACGGGACAAGTCTCTGGAAACACCATATATTTT | CASSQETVTGQVSGNTIYF
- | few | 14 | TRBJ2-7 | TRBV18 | TGTGCCAGCTCACTCCCCGGAACTACCTACGAGCAGTACTTC | CASSLPGTTYEQYF